These T cell receptor beta chains were read from a single sample in a study of T cell responses to AZD1222 COVID-19 vaccine. The method was immunoSEQ multiplex PCR; TCRdb's version includes in-frame clones alone and lacks a portion of them. The table records 150,000 to 200,000 clones, 94% of them present only once. This specimen consisted of peripheral blood, obtained on day 0 of AZD1222 vaccination. These receptors were obtained from an adult in good health. CDR3s include the opening cysteine and the closing phenylalanine or tryptophan.

j_call	v_call	cdr3_aa
TRBJ2-1	TRBV19	CATSSGTSTYNEQFF
TRBJ1-1	TRBV28	CASSLAGRVNTEAFF
TRBJ1-2	TRBV29-1	CSGSQGVNYGYTF
TRBJ2-1	TRBV19	CASSPQRELDNEQFF
TRBJ1-5	TRBV25-1	CASSEPSYDSLNQPQHF
TRBJ2-1	TRBV12-3/TRBV12-4	CASSSMANEQFF
TRBJ2-3	TRBV3-1/TRBV3-2	CASGASITDTQYF
TRBJ2-7	TRBV10-3	CAISESRAHEQYF
TRBJ1-4	TRBV25-1	CASSAYGEAEKLFF
TRBJ2-4	TRBV11-2	CASSPLTLALAKNIQYF
TRBJ2-3	TRBV12-3/TRBV12-4	CASSTSIGDTQYF
TRBJ1-2	TRBV5-6	CASSWDEVGVYGYTF
TRBJ1-1	TRBV27	CASSPLAGGFGTEAFF
TRBJ2-1	TRBV27	CASSWGGMVYNEQFF
TRBJ2-1	TRBV27	CASRQLAGVSDEQFF
TRBJ2-7	TRBV30	CAWSDHRYVQYF
TRBJ2-1	TRBV2	CASALAGARGEQFF
TRBJ2-1	TRBV6-1	CASSEASSGGFNEQFF
TRBJ1-2	TRBV3-1/TRBV3-2	CASSQVAGTGFRF
TRBJ2-2	TRBV14	CASAPLGEGTTGELFF
TRBJ1-2	TRBV25-1	CASGKGFGYTF
TRBJ1-2	TRBV6-5	CASVIWGIGGYTF
TRBJ1-1	TRBV7-9	CASSFRQNTEAFF
TRBJ1-1	TRBV30	CAWRHPGGQAFF